The rows below give T cell receptor beta chains drawn from one sample of a study of vaccination and CD4 T cells after COVID-19. No antigen has been assigned to these receptors. MiXCR, applied by TCRdb to the PCR reads, yields one record per CDR3 protein. The sample carries some 16,000 distinct CDR3 sequences, more than 45% recorded once. The material sequenced was CD4+ T cells from blood, cultured in vitro. The receptor set was obtained from a human donor who had recovered from COVID-19. The CDR3 runs from the conserved cysteine through the conserved F or W. Each record gives: clone size, D gene, V gene, J gene, CDR3 DNA, CDR3 protein. A D gene is named only where the DNA matches it firmly. Rows may omit the clone size; those that give it use once, few, many or a size class.

few,.,TRBV12-3/TRBV12-4,TRBJ2-5,TGTGCCAGCAGTTTAGCAAGAGAAACCCAGTACTTC,CASSLARETQYF
.,TRBD1,TRBV6-4,TRBJ2-3,TGTGCCAGCAGTGCCACTTCGACAGGGGCAGATACGCAGTATTTT,CASSATSTGADTQYF
few,TRBD1,TRBV5-4,TRBJ1-5,TGTGCCAGCAGCTTGGCGGGACAGGGAGAGCAGCCCCAGCATTTT,CASSLAGQGEQPQHF
.,TRBD1,TRBV20-1,TRBJ2-3,TGCAGTGCTGAGGGACAGCGCACAGATACGCAGTATTTT,CSAEGQRTDTQYF
few,.,TRBV20-1,TRBJ2-2,TGCAGTGCTAGAATGGGGGCGGGTGGGGAGCTGTTTTTT,CSARMGAGGELFF
few,TRBD2,TRBV19,TRBJ2-3,TGTGCCAGTAGTATAGAGAGCGGGGGCGACACAGATACGCAGTATTTT,CASSIESGGDTDTQYF
.,.,TRBV20-1,TRBJ2-1,TGCAGTGCTAGAGCTCCCATCGCCTACAATGAGCAGTTCTTC,CSARAPIAYNEQFF
few,.,TRBV2,TRBJ2-7,TGTGCCAGCAGTGGCAGAAACAGGGACACCTACGAGCAGTACTTC,CASSGRNRDTYEQYF
few,.,TRBV19,TRBJ1-5,TGTGCCAGTATGGGCCCATCCTATCAGCCCCAGCATTTT,CASMGPSYQPQHF
.,.,TRBV19,TRBJ1-5,TGTGCCAGTAGTTCCGGGACAAGCAATCAGCCCCAGCATTTT,CASSSGTSNQPQHF
few,.,TRBV19,TRBJ1-2,TGTGCCAGTAAACCGTCTTCTGTGGCCTACTATGGCTACACCTTC,CASKPSSVAYYGYTF
.,.,TRBV29-1,TRBJ1-2,TGCAGCGTCACTATTTGGGGGGGAGAGGGCGGCTACACCTTC,CSVTIWGGEGGYTF
.,.,TRBV7-9,TRBJ1-1,TGTGCCAGCACAACTATCCGGCGGGTCAACACTGAAGCTTTCTTT,CASTTIRRVNTEAFF
.,.,TRBV6-5,TRBJ2-4,TGTGCCAGCAGTTACCCCTTAGCCAAAAACATTCAGTACTTC,CASSYPLAKNIQYF
.,.,TRBV2,TRBJ1-1,TGTGCCAGCAGTGTAGCAGGGTGGAACACTGAAGCTTTCTTT,CASSVAGWNTEAFF
few,.,TRBV7-2,TRBJ1-3,TGTGCCAGCAGCTTAGGAGGTGGCAGACTTGGAAACACCATATATTTT,CASSLGGGRLGNTIYF
.,.,TRBV20-1,TRBJ1-2,TGCAGTGCGCTACAGGGAGGGTACACCTTC,CSALQGGYTF
.,TRBD1,TRBV11-3,TRBJ1-1,TGTGCCAGCAGCTTTCCCAGGGGGCAGGCTTTCTTT,CASSFPRGQAFF
.,.,TRBV7-9,TRBJ2-7,TGTGCCAGCGGGGGCCGGGGAGGGGTCCTCGAGCAGTACTTC,CASGGRGGVLEQYF
.,.,TRBV11-2,TRBJ1-5,TGTGCCAGCAGCTTGAAGGGTGGGCAGCCCCAGCATTTT,CASSLKGGQPQHF
.,.,TRBV28,TRBJ2-7,TGTGCCAGCAGTGGGGACTCTTCCTACGAGCAGTACTTC,CASSGDSSYEQYF
.,TRBD1,TRBV9,TRBJ1-5,TGTGCCAGCGGAAATTCGGGACAGGGGAATCAGCCCCAGCATTTT,CASGNSGQGNQPQHF
few,TRBD1,TRBV12-3/TRBV12-4,TRBJ1-5,TGTGCCAGCAGCCACGGACAGGGGGGGGTGCCCCAGCATTTT,CASSHGQGGVPQHF
.,.,TRBV19,TRBJ2-7,TGTGCCAGTAGTATGGGCTACGAGCAGTACTTC,CASSMGYEQYF
.,.,TRBV28,TRBJ1-6,TGTGCCAGCAGTTTGGTTAAGGGGAATTCACCCCTCCACTTT,CASSLVKGNSPLHF
few,TRBD1,TRBV20-1,TRBJ1-1,TGCAGTGCTAGAGATCCGGGACAGGGCATGAACACTGAAGCTTTCTTT,CSARDPGQGMNTEAFF
few,.,TRBV27,TRBJ1-3,TGTGCCAGCAGACGGACAGTCTCTGGAAACACCATATATTTT,CASRRTVSGNTIYF
.,.,TRBV20-1,TRBJ1-4,TGCAGTGCTAGAGATCGCCAGGGAACTAATGAAAAACTGTTTTTT,CSARDRQGTNEKLFF
.,.,TRBV6-1,TRBJ2-6,TGTGCCAGCACCAACTCCTACTCTGGGGCCAACGTCCTGACTTTC,CASTNSYSGANVLTF
.,.,TRBV6-1,TRBJ2-5,TGTGCCAGCAGTGAAGTCTTCTCGTTGGAGACCCAGTACTTC,CASSEVFSLETQYF
.,.,TRBV27,TRBJ1-2,TGTGCCAGCAGTTGGGGTAGGGGAGAATGGGGCTACACCTTC,CASSWGRGEWGYTF
.,.,TRBV6-2/TRBV6-3,TRBJ2-7,TGTGCCAGCAGTTACCCATCGTACGAGCAGTACTTC,CASSYPSYEQYF
.,TRBD2,TRBV7-8,TRBJ2-1,TGTGCCAGCAGCTCGGGGGGAATTAACTTTCAGAAAAATGAGCAGTTCTTC,CASSSGGINFQKNEQFF
.,.,TRBV12-3/TRBV12-4,TRBJ2-2,TGTGCCAGCAGTTTTCGGTCGGGGAACACCGGGGAGCTGTTTTTT,CASSFRSGNTGELFF
.,.,TRBV3-1,TRBJ1-1,TGTGCCAGCAGCCAAGGGTTTGGGAACACTGAAGCTTTCTTT,CASSQGFGNTEAFF
.,TRBD1,TRBV19,TRBJ1-1,TGTGCCAGTAGTACATCAGGGGGCTGGGGCACTGAAGCTTTCTTT,CASSTSGGWGTEAFF
.,.,TRBV24-1,TRBJ1-2,TGTGCCACCAGTGATATAGGCTATGGCTACACCTTC,CATSDIGYGYTF
few,.,TRBV27,TRBJ2-1,TGTGCCAGCGCACCCACGACGGTGGGGGGCGTATCCTACAATGAGCAGTTCTTC,CASAPTTVGGVSYNEQFF
.,.,TRBV7-3,TRBJ1-1,TGTGCCAGCAGCTTATCGGGGAACAGGGAAACTGAAGCTTTCTTT,CASSLSGNRETEAFF
.,.,TRBV7-2,TRBJ1-1,TGTGCCAGCAGCCCCTTCGGCGCAGGCGGTACTGAAGCTTTCTTT,CASSPFGAGGTEAFF
.,TRBD2,TRBV7-9,TRBJ2-5,TGTGCCAGCAGCAGATGGACTAGCCAAAAAGAGACCCAGTACTTC,CASSRWTSQKETQYF
.,TRBD1,TRBV2,TRBJ1-1,TGTGCAGGACAGGGGCCCCTTATGAACACTGAAGCTTTCTTT,CAGQGPLMNTEAFF
once,TRBD2,TRBV5-1,TRBJ2-7,TGCGCCAGCAGCTTGGCCGGGGGGAAGGACGAGCAGTACTTC,CASSLAGGKDEQYF
.,.,TRBV11-3,TRBJ2-7,TGTGCCAGCTCCTCAGGCGAACAAGGCGACGAGCAGTACTTC,CASSSGEQGDEQYF
.,.,TRBV7-8,TRBJ1-5,TGTGCCAGCAGCCCGACCTTACTGGGGGAGCCCCAGCATTTT,CASSPTLLGEPQHF
once,TRBD2,TRBV20-1,TRBJ2-3,TGCAGTGCTAGAGATTTACCCTTAAGCGGGGGGGCCGTAGATACGCAGTATTTT,CSARDLPLSGGAVDTQYF
.,.,TRBV12-3/TRBV12-4,TRBJ1-2,TGTGCCAGCAGCCGAGAGGCTGGCTACACCTTC,CASSREAGYTF
.,.,TRBV27,TRBJ2-2,TGTGCCAGCAGTTCCACCACCGGGGAGCTGTTTTTT,CASSSTTGELFF
few,.,TRBV2,TRBJ1-5,TGTGCCAGCACCGCAGGGAGCCAGCCCCAGCATTTT,CASTAGSQPQHF
once,.,TRBV20-1,TRBJ2-1,TGCAGTGCTTCCCCCGAACCCTCCCGGGGTGAGCAGTTCTTC,CSASPEPSRGEQFF
.,.,TRBV20-1,TRBJ2-1,TGCAGTGGGAGAGGTGGGGGTCTCTACAATGAGCAGTTCTTC,CSGRGGGLYNEQFF